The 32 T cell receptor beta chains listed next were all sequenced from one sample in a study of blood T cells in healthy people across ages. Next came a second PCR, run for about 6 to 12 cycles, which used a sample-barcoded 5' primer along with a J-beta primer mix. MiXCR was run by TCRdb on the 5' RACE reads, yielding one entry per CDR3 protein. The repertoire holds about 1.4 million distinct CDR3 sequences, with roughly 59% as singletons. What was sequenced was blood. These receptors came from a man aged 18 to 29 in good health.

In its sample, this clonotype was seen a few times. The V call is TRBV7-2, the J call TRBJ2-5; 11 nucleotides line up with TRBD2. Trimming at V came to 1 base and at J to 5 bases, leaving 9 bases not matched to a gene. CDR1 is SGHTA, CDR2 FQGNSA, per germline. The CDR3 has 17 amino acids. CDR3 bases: TGTGCCAGCAGCTTAGGGGCGACTAGCGGGGTCGCGGAGACCCAGTACTTC. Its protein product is CASSLGATSGVAETQYF. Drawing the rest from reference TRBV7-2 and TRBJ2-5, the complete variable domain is GAGVSQSPSNKVTEKGKDVELRCDPISGHTALYWYRQSLGQGLEFLIYFQGNSAPDKSGLPSDRFSAERTGGSVSTLTIQRTQQEDSAVYLCASSLGATSGVAETQYFGPGTRLLVL.

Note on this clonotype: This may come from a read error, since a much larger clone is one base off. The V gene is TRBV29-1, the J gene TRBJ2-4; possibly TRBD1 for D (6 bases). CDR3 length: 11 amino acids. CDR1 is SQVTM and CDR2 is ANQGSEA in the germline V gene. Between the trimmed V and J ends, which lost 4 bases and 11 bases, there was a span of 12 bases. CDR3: CSVVGGDVQYF. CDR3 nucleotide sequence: TGCAGCGTTGTAGGGGGAGACGTTCAGTACTTC.

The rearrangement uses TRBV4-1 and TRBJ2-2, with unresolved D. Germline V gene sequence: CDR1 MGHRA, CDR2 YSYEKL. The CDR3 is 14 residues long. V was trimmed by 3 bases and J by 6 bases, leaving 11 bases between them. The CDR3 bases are TGCGCCAGCAGCCAGGCAGCTCGGGCCGGGGAGCTGTTTTTT. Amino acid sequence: CASSQAARAGELFF.

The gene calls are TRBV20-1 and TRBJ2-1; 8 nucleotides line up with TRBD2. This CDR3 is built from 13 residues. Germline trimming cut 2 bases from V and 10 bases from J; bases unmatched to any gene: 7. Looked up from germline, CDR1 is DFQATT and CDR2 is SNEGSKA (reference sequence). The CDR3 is CSARNRLAREQFF. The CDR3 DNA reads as TGCAGTGCTAGAAACAGACTAGCGCGCGAGCAGTTCTTC.

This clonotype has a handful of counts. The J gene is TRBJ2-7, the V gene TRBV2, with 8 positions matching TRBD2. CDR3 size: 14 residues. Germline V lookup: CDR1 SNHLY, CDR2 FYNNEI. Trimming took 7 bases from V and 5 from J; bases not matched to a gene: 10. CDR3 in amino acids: CASTPAGDFNEQYF. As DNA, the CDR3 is TGTGCCAGCACTCCAGCGGGAGATTTTAACGAGCAGTACTTC.

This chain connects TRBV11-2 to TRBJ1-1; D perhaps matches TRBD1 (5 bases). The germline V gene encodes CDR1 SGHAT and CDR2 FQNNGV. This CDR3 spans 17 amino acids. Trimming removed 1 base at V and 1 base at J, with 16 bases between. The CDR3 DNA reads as TGTGCCAGCAGCTTAGGGGCGCGGGGGTGGAGGAACACTGAAGCTTTCTTT. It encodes CASSLGARGWRNTEAFF.

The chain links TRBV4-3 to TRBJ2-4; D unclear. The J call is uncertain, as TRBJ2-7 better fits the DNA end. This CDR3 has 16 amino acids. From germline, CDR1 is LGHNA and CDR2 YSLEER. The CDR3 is CASSQGRNNQFYEQYF. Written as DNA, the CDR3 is TGCGCCAGCAGCCAAGGCAGGAACAACCAGTTCTACGAGCAGTACTTC.

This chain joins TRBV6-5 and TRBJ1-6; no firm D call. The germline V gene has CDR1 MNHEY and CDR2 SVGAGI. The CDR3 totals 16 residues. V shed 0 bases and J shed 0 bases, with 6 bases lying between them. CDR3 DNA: TGTGCCAGCAGTTACTCGGGGAGCTCCTATAATTCACCCCTCCACTTT. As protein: CASSYSGSSYNSPLHF.

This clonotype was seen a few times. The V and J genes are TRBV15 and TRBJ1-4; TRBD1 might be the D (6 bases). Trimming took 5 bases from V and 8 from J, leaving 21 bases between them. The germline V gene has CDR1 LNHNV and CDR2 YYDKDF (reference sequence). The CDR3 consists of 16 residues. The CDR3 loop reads CATSSSSGGLGEKLFF. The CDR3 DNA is TGTGCCACCAGCTCCTCCTCCGGGGGGCTAGGGGAAAAACTGTTTTTT.

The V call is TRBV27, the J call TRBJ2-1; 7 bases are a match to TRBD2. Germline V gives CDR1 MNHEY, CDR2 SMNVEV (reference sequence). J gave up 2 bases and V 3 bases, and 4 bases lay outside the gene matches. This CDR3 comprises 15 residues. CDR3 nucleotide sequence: TGTGCCAGCAGTTTGGAGGGACTACCCTACAATGAGCAGTTCTTC. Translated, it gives CASSLEGLPYNEQFF.

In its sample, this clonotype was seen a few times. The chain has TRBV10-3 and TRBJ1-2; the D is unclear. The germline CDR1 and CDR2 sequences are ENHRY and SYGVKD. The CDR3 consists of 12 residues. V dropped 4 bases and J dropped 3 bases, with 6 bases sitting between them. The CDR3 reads CAISGTDYGYTF. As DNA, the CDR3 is TGTGCCATCAGTGGGACGGACTATGGCTACACCTTC.

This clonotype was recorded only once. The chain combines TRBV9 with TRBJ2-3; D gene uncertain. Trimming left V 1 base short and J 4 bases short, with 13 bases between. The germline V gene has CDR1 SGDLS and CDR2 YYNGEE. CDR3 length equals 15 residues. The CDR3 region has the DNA TGTGCCAGCAGCGTATCTGGATTTACTGCAGATACGCAGTATTTT. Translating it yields CASSVSGFTADTQYF.

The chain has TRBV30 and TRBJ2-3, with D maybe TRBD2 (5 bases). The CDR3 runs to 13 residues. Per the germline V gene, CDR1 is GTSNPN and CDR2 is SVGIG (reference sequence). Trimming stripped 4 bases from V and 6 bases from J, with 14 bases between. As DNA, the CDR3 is TGTGCCTGGATTGTCTGGATAGCGGATACGCAGTATTTT. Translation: CAWIVWIADTQYF.

The CDR3 coding sequence is TGTGCCACCAGTGATTCGAACAGGGGAGAGCAGTACTTC. It specifies CATSDSNRGEQYF. The chain has TRBV24-1 and TRBJ2-7, with 7 bases fitting TRBD1. This CDR3 region has 13 residues. Germline CDR1 reads KGHDR; CDR2 reads SFDVKD. After removal of 2 bases from V and 7 bases from J, the junction contained 4 bases not matched to a gene.

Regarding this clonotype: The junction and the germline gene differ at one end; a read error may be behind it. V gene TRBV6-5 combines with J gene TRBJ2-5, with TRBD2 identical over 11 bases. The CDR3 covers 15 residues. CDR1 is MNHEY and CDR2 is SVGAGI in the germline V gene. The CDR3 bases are TGTACCAGCAGTTACCGACTAGCGGGGTCAGAGACCCAGTACTTC. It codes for CTSSYRLAGSETQYF.

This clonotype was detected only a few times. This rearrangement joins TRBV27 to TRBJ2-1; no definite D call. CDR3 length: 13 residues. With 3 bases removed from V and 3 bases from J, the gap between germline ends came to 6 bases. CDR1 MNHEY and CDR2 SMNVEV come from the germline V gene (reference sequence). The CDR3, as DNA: TGTGCCAGCAGTTTGGTTATCTACAATGAGCAGTTCTTC. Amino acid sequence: CASSLVIYNEQFF.

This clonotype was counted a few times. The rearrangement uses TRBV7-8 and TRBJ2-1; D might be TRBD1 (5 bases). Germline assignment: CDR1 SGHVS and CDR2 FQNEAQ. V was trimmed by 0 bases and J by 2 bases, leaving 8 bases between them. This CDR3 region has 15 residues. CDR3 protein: CASSLAGVPYNEQFF. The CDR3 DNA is TGTGCCAGCAGCTTAGCAGGGGTACCCTACAATGAGCAGTTCTTC.

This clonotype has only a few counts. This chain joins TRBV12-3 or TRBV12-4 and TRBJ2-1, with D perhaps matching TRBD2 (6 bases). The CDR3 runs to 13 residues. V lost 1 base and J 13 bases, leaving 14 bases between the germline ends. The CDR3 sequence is CASSLGGLARQFF. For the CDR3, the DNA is TGTGCCAGCAGTTTAGGCGGTCTAGCGAGACAGTTCTTC.

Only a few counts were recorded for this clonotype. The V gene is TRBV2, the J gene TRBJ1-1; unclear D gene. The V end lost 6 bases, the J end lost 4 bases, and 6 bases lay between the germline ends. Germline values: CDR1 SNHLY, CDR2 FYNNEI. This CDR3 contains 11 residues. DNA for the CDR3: TGTGCCAGCAGATCCCCCACTGAAGCTTTCTTT. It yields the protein CASRSPTEAFF. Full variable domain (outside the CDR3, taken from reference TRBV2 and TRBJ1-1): EPEVTQTPSHQVTQMGQEVILRCVPISNHLYFYWYRQILGQKVEFLVSFYNNEISEKSEIFDDQFSVERPDGSNFTLKIRSTKLEDSAMYFCASRSPTEAFFGQGTRLTVV.

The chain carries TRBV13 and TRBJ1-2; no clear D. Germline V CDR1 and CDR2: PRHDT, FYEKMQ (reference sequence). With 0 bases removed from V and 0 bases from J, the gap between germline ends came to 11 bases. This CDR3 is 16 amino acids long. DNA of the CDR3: TGTGCCAGCAGCTTAGGGCCGCGTCCAACTAACTATGGCTACACCTTC. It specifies CASSLGPRPTNYGYTF.

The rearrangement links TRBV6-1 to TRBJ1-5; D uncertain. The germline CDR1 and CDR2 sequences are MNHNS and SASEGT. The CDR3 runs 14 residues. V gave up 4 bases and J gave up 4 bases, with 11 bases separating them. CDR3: CASSGPHGNQPQHF. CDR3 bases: TGTGCCAGCAGTGGTCCGCATGGAAATCAGCCCCAGCATTTT.

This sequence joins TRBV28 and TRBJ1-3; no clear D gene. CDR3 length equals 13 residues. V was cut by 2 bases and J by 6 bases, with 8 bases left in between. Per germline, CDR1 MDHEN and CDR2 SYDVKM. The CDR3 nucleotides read TGTGCCAGCAGTTTAGCCCCCTCAAACACCATATATTTT. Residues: CASSLAPSNTIYF.

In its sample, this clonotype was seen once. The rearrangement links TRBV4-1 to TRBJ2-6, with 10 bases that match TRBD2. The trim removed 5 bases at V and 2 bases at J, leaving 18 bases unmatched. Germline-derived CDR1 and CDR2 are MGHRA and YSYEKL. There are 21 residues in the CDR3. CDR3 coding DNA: TGCGCCAGCAGCACTCTAGCGGGAGACGCCGAATTTATCGCTGGGGCCAACGTCCTGACTTTC. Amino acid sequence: CASSTLAGDAEFIAGANVLTF.

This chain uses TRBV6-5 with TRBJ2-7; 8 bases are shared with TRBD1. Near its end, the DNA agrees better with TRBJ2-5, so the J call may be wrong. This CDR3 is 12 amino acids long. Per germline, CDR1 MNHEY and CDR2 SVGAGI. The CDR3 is CASQGAPKTQYF. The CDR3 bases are TGTGCCAGCCAGGGGGCCCCAAAGACCCAGTACTTC.

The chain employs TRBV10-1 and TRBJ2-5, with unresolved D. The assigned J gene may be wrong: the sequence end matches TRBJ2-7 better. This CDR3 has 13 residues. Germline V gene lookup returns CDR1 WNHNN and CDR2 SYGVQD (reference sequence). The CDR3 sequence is CASSESTTYEQYF. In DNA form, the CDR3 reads TGCGCCAGCAGTGAGTCCACCACTTACGAGCAGTACTTC.

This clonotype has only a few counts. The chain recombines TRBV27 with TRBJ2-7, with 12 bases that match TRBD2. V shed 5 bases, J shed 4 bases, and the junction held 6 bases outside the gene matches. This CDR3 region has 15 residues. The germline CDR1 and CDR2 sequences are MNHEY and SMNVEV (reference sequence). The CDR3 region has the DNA TGTGCCAGCAGTCTACTAGCGGGAGGTCTGTACGAGCAGTACTTC. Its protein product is CASSLLAGGLYEQYF.

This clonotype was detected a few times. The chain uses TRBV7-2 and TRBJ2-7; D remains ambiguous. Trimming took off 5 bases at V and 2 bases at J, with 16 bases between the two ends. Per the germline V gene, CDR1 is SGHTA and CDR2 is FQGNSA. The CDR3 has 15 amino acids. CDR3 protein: CASSRSTGATYEQYF. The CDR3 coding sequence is TGTGCCAGCAGCCGATCGACCGGAGCAACCTACGAGCAGTACTTC.

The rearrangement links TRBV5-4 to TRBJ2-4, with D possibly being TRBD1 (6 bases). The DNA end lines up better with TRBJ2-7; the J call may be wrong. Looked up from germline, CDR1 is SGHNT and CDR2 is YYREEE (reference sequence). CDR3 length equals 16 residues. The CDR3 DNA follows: TGTGCCAGCAGCTTGGATTCTGGACAGACGATCTACGAGCAGTACTTC. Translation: CASSLDSGQTIYEQYF.

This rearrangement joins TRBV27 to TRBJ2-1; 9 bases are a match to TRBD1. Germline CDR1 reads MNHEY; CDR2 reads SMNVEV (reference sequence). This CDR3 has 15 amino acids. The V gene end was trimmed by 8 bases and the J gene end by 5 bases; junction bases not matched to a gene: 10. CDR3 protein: CASLSGQGLHNEQFF. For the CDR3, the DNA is TGTGCCAGCCTCTCGGGACAGGGCCTGCACAATGAGCAGTTCTTC.

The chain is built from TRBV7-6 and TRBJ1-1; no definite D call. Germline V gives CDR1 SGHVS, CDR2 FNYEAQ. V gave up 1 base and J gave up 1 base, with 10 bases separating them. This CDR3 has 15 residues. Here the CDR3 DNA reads TGTGCCAGCAGCTTAGGCCCGTCGGCGAACACTGAAGCTTTCTTT. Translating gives CASSLGPSANTEAFF. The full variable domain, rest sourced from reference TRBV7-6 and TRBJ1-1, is GAGVSQSPRYKVTKRGQDVALRCDPISGHVSLYWYRQALGQGPEFLTYFNYEAQQDKSGLPNDRFSAERPEGSISTLTIQRTEQRDSAMYRCASSLGPSANTEAFFGQGTRLTVV.

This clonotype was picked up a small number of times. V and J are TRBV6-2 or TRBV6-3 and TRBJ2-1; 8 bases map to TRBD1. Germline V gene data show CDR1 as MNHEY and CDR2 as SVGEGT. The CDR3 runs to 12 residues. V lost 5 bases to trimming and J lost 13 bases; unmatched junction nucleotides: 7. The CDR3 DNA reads TGTGCCAGCAGTCCTGACAGGGGAATCCAGTTCTTC. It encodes CASSPDRGIQFF.

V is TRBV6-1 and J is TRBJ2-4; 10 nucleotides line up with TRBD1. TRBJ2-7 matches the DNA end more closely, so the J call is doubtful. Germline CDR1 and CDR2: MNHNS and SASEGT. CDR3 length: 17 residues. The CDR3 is CASSPHIPDRGLYEQYF. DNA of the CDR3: TGTGCCAGCAGTCCCCACATACCTGACAGGGGGCTCTACGAGCAGTACTTC.